This TCR beta chain was captured in a study of CD8 T cells in Susac syndrome. An input of roughly 0.5 to 1 ug of RNA was subjected to reverse transcription using random hexamers. Across 54 Vbeta and 13 Jbeta, TCR beta CDR3 was amplified with immunoSEQ multiplex PCR. TCRdb fed the immunoSEQ multiplex PCR reads into MiXCR, producing one record per CDR3 protein. The repertoire holds approximately 190,000 distinct CDR3 sequences, more than 85% seen once, with 0.16% in the top ten. CDR1 is SGHDN and CDR2 is FVKESK in the germline V gene. This CDR3 has 13 amino acids. Trimming removed 0 bases from V and 4 bases from J, with 4 bases in between. Sequencing of TCR beta covered CD8+ and CD4+ T cells obtained from blood. Patients with Susac syndrome met diagnostic criteria defined recently for definite or probable disease. Isolation of CD8+ and CD4+ T cells was performed negatively, whereas enrichment of TEMRA cells was done by FACS.

This clonotype was counted only a few times. The sample was CD8+ T cells from PBMCs. The chain links TRBV14 to TRBJ2-1; no reliable D call. The receptor comes from a human donor with Susac syndrome. CDR3 bases: TGTGCCAGCAGCCAAGACAGGTACAATGAGCAGTTCTTC. This codes for CASSQDRYNEQFF. The full variable domain, completed using reference TRBV14 and TRBJ2-1, is EAGVTQFPSHSVIEKGQTVTLRCDPISGHDNLYWYRRVMGKEIKFLLHFVKESKQDESGMPNNRFLAERTGGTYSTLKVQPAELEDSGVYFCASSQDRYNEQFFGPGTRLTVL.